A selection of T cell receptor beta chains follows, all from one sample in a study of shared clonotypes between healthy human individuals. Libraries were prepared by immunoSEQ multiplex PCR; TCRdb keeps only in-frame clonotypes and omits some of them. The table includes 400,000 to 500,000 clones, about 80% detected once. The specimen was PBMCs. The receptors were sampled from a woman in her thirties or forties in good health. Some clones in this sample may be carry-over from other donors' samples. Each CDR3 is given with its conserved first and last residue. The D gene is left open where the match is weak. The size field is filled for only some rows; it gives once, few, many or a size class.

>NA|TRBJ1-1|TRBV7-9|NA
TGTGCCAGCAGCGGACAGAGTACCACTGAAGCTTTCTTT
CASSGQSTTEAFF
>once|TRBJ2-3|TRBV19|NA
TGTGCCAGTAGGAGACAGACTAGCACAGATACGCAGTATTTT
CASRRQTSTDTQYF
>NA|TRBJ2-7|TRBV29-1|TRBD1
TGCAGCGTTGCCGGCAGGGGGCGCGAGCAGTACTTC
CSVAGRGREQYF
>NA|TRBJ2-7|TRBV5-5|TRBD2
TGTGCCAGCAGCTTGGGGGCTAGCGGGAGCTCCTACGAGCAGTACTTC
CASSLGASGSSYEQYF
>NA|TRBJ2-1|TRBV29-1|NA
TGCAGCGTCGGACCCTGGGGGGACAGCTCCTACAATGAGCAGTTCTTC
CSVGPWGDSSYNEQFF
>NA|TRBJ2-3|TRBV5-1|TRBD1
TGCGCCAGCAGAAGGACAGGGGCCGCAAGCACAGATACGCAGTATTTT
CASRRTGAASTDTQYF
>once|TRBJ2-1|TRBV12-5|TRBD1
TGTGCTACCCGGGACAGGGGTTACAATGAGCAGTTCTTC
CATRDRGYNEQFF
>once|TRBJ2-5|TRBV5-1|TRBD2
TGCGCCAGCAGCTTGTTCGGGACTAGCGACGGAGAGACCCAGTACTTC
CASSLFGTSDGETQYF
>NA|TRBJ1-4|TRBV28|NA
TGTGCCACCCTGCGGGTCGCAACTAATGAAAAACTGTTTTTT
CATLRVATNEKLFF
>NA|TRBJ2-5|TRBV9|TRBD2
TGTGCCAGCAGCCAGGGACTAGCGCAAGAGACCCAGTACTTC
CASSQGLAQETQYF
>NA|TRBJ1-3|TRBV2|NA
TGTGCCAGCAGTATCCCACCCAACACCATATATTTT
CASSIPPNTIYF
>NA|TRBJ1-2|TRBV29-1|NA
TGCAGCGTTGACCGGGATGGCTACACCTTC
CSVDRDGYTF
>NA|TRBJ2-3|TRBV7-3|NA
TGTGCCAGCAGCTTGAGAGGCACGTTTACAGATACGCAGTATTTT
CASSLRGTFTDTQYF
>NA|TRBJ1-1|TRBV15|NA
TGTGCCACCAGCAGAGATGTCGGTTGGGACGAGAAGGCTTTCTTT
CATSRDVGWDEKAFF
>NA|TRBJ2-1|TRBV2|TRBD2
TGTGCCAGCAGTGAATCGAGCGGGAGGACCCACAATGAGCAGTTCTTC
CASSESSGRTHNEQFF
>NA|TRBJ2-7|TRBV30|NA
TGTGCCTGGAGTGTCCCTTTCTACGAGCAGTACTTC
CAWSVPFYEQYF
>NA|TRBJ2-1|TRBV5-1|TRBD1
TGCGCCAGCAGCCCCACCGGGACAGAGCTATACAATGAGCAGTTCTTC
CASSPTGTELYNEQFF
>NA|TRBJ1-5|TRBV5-1|NA
TGCGCCAGCAGCTCCGGGACATTAAATCAGCCCCAGCATTTT
CASSSGTLNQPQHF